These 29 T cell receptor beta chains were all obtained from the same sample, sequenced in a study of T cell repertoires in cytomegalovirus infection. TCRdb re-derived calls from the reads in MiXCR, one entry per CDR3 protein. The sample shows a few hundred thousand distinct CDR3 sequences, more than 8% of them seen only once. The sequenced sample was PBMCs. The receptors originated from a human donor in good health (CMV status not recorded). Some clones in this sample may be carry-over from other donors' samples.

This clonotype showed up many times. The chain recombines TRBV7-8 with TRBJ1-5; tentative D call: TRBD1 (5 bases). The CDR3 is 19 amino acids. Trimming left V 1 base short and J 2 bases short, with 21 bases between. CDR1 and CDR2 (germline): SGHVS, FQNEAQ. The CDR3 loop reads CASSLGPGHPPSGNQPQHF. Written as DNA, the CDR3 is TGTGCCAGCAGCTTAGGCCCAGGACACCCCCCATCTGGCAATCAGCCCCAGCATTTT.

This clonotype was counted between two and nine times. The chain has TRBV20-1 and TRBJ2-7, with D perhaps being TRBD1 or TRBD2 (5 bases each). The germline V gene encodes CDR1 DFQATT and CDR2 SNEGSKA (reference sequence). Trimming took 6 bases from V and 2 from J, leaving 14 bases between them. The CDR3 length is 13 residues. Written as DNA, the CDR3 is TGCAGTGCAACCGGGGCGCCTACCTACGAGCAGTACTTC. Translated, it gives CSATGAPTYEQYF.

V gene TRBV5-4 combines with J gene TRBJ1-1; D perhaps matches TRBD1 (5 bases). The germline CDR1 and CDR2 sequences are SGHNT and YYREEE (reference sequence). Trimming took 4 bases from V and 1 from J, leaving 17 bases between them. The CDR3 totals 16 residues. CDR3 nucleotide sequence: TGTGCCAGCAGCATGGGGGGAGGGCTGGAGAACACTGAAGCTTTCTTT. Amino acid sequence: CASSMGGGLENTEAFF. The full variable domain, completed using reference TRBV5-4 and TRBJ1-1, is ETGVTQSPTHLIKTRGQQVTLRCSSQSGHNTVSWYQQALGQGPQFIFQYYREEENGRGNFPPRFSGLQFPNYSSELNVNALELDDSALYLCASSMGGGLENTEAFFGQGTRLTVV.

The chain uses TRBV12-3 or TRBV12-4 and TRBJ2-3; D is possibly TRBD2 (6 bases). V lost 6 bases to trimming and J lost 6 bases, with 19 bases between them. The CDR3 length is 15 residues. The CDR3 sequence is CASSMAGTPPDTQYF. In DNA form, the CDR3 reads TGTGCCAGCAGCATGGCCGGGACTCCTCCTGATACGCAGTATTTT.

DNA of the CDR3: TGTGCCAGCAGCGTAGACAGGGTGATCACTGAAGCTTTCTTT. This codes for CASSVDRVITEAFF. This chain links TRBV7-2 with TRBJ1-1, with TRBD1 matching 7 bases. Germline values: CDR1 SGHTA, CDR2 FQGNSA. The CDR3 is 14 residues long. The ends lost 5 bases at V and 4 bases at J; junction bases unmatched: 7. Filled out from reference TRBV7-2 and TRBJ1-1, the complete variable domain reads GAGVSQSPSNKVTEKGKDVELRCDPISGHTALYWYRQSLGQGLEFLIYFQGNSAPDKSGLPSDRFSAERTGGSVSTLTIQRTQQEDSAVYLCASSVDRVITEAFFGQGTRLTVV.

This clonotype was recorded at least ten times. The V and J genes are TRBV10-3 and TRBJ2-1; the D is unclear. The CDR3 extends over 13 amino acids. The germline V gene has CDR1 ENHRY and CDR2 SYGVKD. Deletions cut 9 bases from V and 0 bases from J, with 9 bases between. The chain's CDR3 is CAIGASSYNEQFF. The CDR3 nucleotides read TGTGCCATTGGAGCGAGCTCCTACAATGAGCAGTTCTTC.

There are many counts of this clonotype. The rearrangement uses TRBV7-2 and TRBJ2-4; TRBD2 might be the D (7 bases). Germline V gene data show CDR1 as SGHTA and CDR2 as FQGNSA. V gave up 0 bases and J gave up 0 bases, with 15 bases separating them. The CDR3 sequence is 18 residues long. In DNA, the CDR3 is TGTGCCAGCAGCTTAGCGAGCCGGGGGGCACGAGCCAAAAACATTCAGTACTTC. This gives the protein CASSLASRGARAKNIQYF.

This clonotype was counted at least ten times. V and J are TRBV7-9 and TRBJ1-6; the match to TRBD1 covers 9 bases. In germline, CDR1 is SEHNR, CDR2 FQNEAQ (reference sequence). CDR3 length equals 16 residues. V shed 2 bases and J 10 bases; nucleotides not matched to a gene: 9. The CDR3 protein is CASSLTQTGGLSPLHF. In DNA, the CDR3 is TGTGCCAGCAGCTTAACTCAGACAGGGGGTTTATCACCCCTCCACTTT.

The sample holds many counts of this clonotype. This sequence joins TRBV29-1 and TRBJ1-5; D may be TRBD1 (5 bases). Trimming took off 4 bases at V and 0 bases at J, with 7 bases between the two ends. Germline CDR1 and CDR2: SQVTM and ANQGSEA. This CDR3 spans 13 amino acids. The CDR3 protein is CSVVDSSNQPQHF. Written as DNA, the CDR3 is TGCAGCGTTGTAGACAGTAGCAATCAGCCCCAGCATTTT.

This clonotype was recorded a few times. The chain recombines TRBV20-1 with TRBJ1-5; D possibly corresponds to TRBD1 (5 bases). The V and J ends lost 3 bases and 8 bases respectively, with 14 bases between them. Per germline, CDR1 DFQATT and CDR2 SNEGSKA (reference sequence). This CDR3 is 13 amino acids long. CDR3 nucleotide sequence: TGCAGTGCTAGCAGGGTAACGGGGGAGCCCCAGCATTTT. Its translation: CSASRVTGEPQHF.

This clonotype was seen repeatedly, ten times or more. V and J are TRBV12-3 or TRBV12-4 and TRBJ2-1; 7 positions agree with TRBD2. V was pared by 6 bases and J by 8 bases, with 13 bases of the junction left unmatched. CDR3 length equals 15 residues. CDR3 coding DNA: TGTGCCAGCAGACATCGGGAGGAACCCCTCTATGAGCAGTTCTTC. This translates into CASRHREEPLYEQFF.

This clonotype was observed once. J is TRBJ2-1 and V is TRBV12-3 or TRBV12-4; TRBD2 aligns across 9 bases. With V trimmed by 7 bases and J by 4 bases, 8 bases remained unmatched. CDR3 length: 15 amino acids. For the CDR3, the DNA is TGTGCCAGCATTTCCGGACTAGCGCGATACAATGAGCAGTTCTTC. Its protein product is CASISGLARYNEQFF.

In its sample, this clonotype was seen many times. The J gene is TRBJ2-1, the V gene TRBV7-2; 9 positions agree with TRBD2. The J segment lost 4 bases and the V segment lost 4 bases, leaving 5 bases of the junction unmatched. The germline gives CDR1 SGHTA, CDR2 FQGNSA. The CDR3 extends over 15 amino acids. The DNA of the CDR3 is TGTGCCAGCAGCTCTAGCGGGGCTCCATACAATGAGCAGTTCTTC. Translated, it gives CASSSSGAPYNEQFF.

The chain employs TRBV6-1 and TRBJ1-2, with TRBD1 identical over 8 bases. Germline loops: CDR1 MNHNS, CDR2 SASEGT. J gave up 7 bases and V 5 bases, and 12 bases lay outside the gene matches. The CDR3 runs 15 residues. This CDR3 reads CASSYPQGAISGYTF. In DNA, the CDR3 is TGTGCCAGCAGTTACCCTCAGGGGGCAATCTCTGGCTACACCTTC.

This clonotype came up a few times. The rearrangement links TRBV7-2 to TRBJ2-1; 7 bases map to TRBD2. V lost 0 bases to trimming and J lost 9 bases; unmatched junction nucleotides: 5. There are 14 residues in the CDR3. Germline CDR1 reads SGHTA; CDR2 reads FQGNSA. Written as DNA, the CDR3 is TGTGCCAGCAGCTTAGCGGCGGGAGAGGGTGAGCAGTTCTTC. This codes for CASSLAAGEGEQFF. The full variable domain, with the rest looked up from reference TRBV7-2 and TRBJ2-1, is GAGVSQSPSNKVTEKGKDVELRCDPISGHTALYWYRQSLGQGLEFLIYFQGNSAPDKSGLPSDRFSAERTGGSVSTLTIQRTQQEDSAVYLCASSLAAGEGEQFFGPGTRLTVL.

This clonotype showed up many times. This chain joins TRBV25-1 and TRBJ2-1; a possible D gene is TRBD1 (5 bases). This CDR3 contains 15 residues. The ends were cut back, 8 bases at V and 6 bases at J, with 20 bases in the middle. CDR1 and CDR2 from the germline V gene are MGHDK and SYGVNS. Here the CDR3 DNA reads TGTGCCAGCGCCGCCCAGGCCCTAAGGGGCAATGAGCAGTTCTTC. Translated, it gives CASAAQALRGNEQFF.

The chain uses TRBV18 and TRBJ1-2; D gene ambiguous. Between the trimmed V and J ends, which lost 2 bases and 3 bases, there was a span of 19 bases. The CDR3 runs to 17 residues. Germline CDR1 and CDR2: KGHSH and LQKENI. In DNA form, the CDR3 reads TGTGCCAGCTCACCAGGGATGGCCAAGACCCAACACTATGGCTACACCTTC. Translated, it gives CASSPGMAKTQHYGYTF. Variable domain in full (rest from reference TRBV18 and TRBJ1-2): NAGVMQNPRHLVRRRGQEARLRCSPMKGHSHVYWYRQLPEEGLKFMVYLQKENIIDESGMPKERFSAEFPKEGPSILRIQQVVRGDSAAYFCASSPGMAKTQHYGYTFGSGTRLTVV.

The rearrangement uses TRBV12-3 or TRBV12-4 and TRBJ1-6; D is unclear. V shed 3 bases and J shed 8 bases, with 8 bases lying between them. The CDR3 contains 13 residues. DNA for the CDR3: TGTGCCAGCAGTTTTTCGGGGTATTCACCCCTCCACTTT. Translating gives CASSFSGYSPLHF.

This clonotype was detected ten times or more. The CDR3 nucleotides read TGTGCCAGCTCACCAACGAGCGGGCCAAACAATGAGCAGTTCTTC. Amino acid sequence: CASSPTSGPNNEQFF. V is TRBV18 and J is TRBJ2-1, with D possibly being TRBD2 (6 bases). The CDR3 has 15 residues. The germline V gene encodes CDR1 KGHSH and CDR2 LQKENI. Deletions cut 2 bases from V and 5 bases from J, with 13 bases between.

This clonotype was counted many times. The junction departs from the called germline gene at one end, perhaps through a read error. The chain links TRBV4-1 to TRBJ2-7; 11 bases align to TRBD2. Germline V lookup: CDR1 MGHRA, CDR2 YSYEKL. The CDR3 contains 16 residues. CDR3 nucleotides: TGTGCCAGCAGCCACCTAGGACTAGCGGGCTTCTACGAGCAGTACTTC. Amino acid sequence: CASSHLGLAGFYEQYF.

This chain uses TRBV4-2 with TRBJ2-7; D is unclear. CDR3 length equals 16 residues. From germline, CDR1 is LGHNA and CDR2 YNFKEQ. Trimming stripped 0 bases from V and 3 bases from J, with 15 bases between. The CDR3 DNA reads as TGTGCCAGCAGCCAAGACTCGGCAGGAGTAAACTACGAGCAGTACTTC. Its protein product is CASSQDSAGVNYEQYF.

This rearrangement joins TRBV7-2 to TRBJ2-3; TRBD2 matches at 12 bases. CDR3 size: 20 residues. Per germline, CDR1 SGHTA and CDR2 FQGNSA. Germline trimming cut 5 bases from V and 0 bases from J; bases unmatched to any gene: 15. The CDR3 DNA follows: TGTGCCAGCAGCCAGCGGACTAGCGGGGCCCCGCTAGCCAGCACAGATACGCAGTATTTT. Its protein is CASSQRTSGAPLASTDTQYF.

This clonotype has a handful of counts. The chain couples TRBV7-6 to TRBJ1-2; D call uncertain. CDR1 SGHVS and CDR2 FNYEAQ come from the germline V gene. The length of the CDR3 is 16 residues. V was pared by 6 bases and J by 0 bases, with 17 bases between. In nucleotides, the CDR3 is TGTGCCAGCAGTTCCTCCGCGGGCAAATCTAACTATGGCTACACCTTC. Amino acid sequence: CASSSSAGKSNYGYTF.

The chain recombines TRBV28 with TRBJ1-5, with 7 nucleotides matching TRBD1. Germline CDR1 reads MDHEN; CDR2 reads SYDVKM. The CDR3 spans 15 residues. J gave up 11 bases and V 10 bases, and 20 bases lay outside the gene matches. CDR3 loop: CATRLPGQAEAAQHF. The CDR3 DNA follows: TGTGCCACTCGCTTACCTGGACAGGCGGAGGCTGCCCAGCATTTT.

This clonotype was counted only a few times. The chain joins TRBV28 to TRBJ1-6; D is ambiguous. V dropped 1 base and J dropped 7 bases, with 11 bases sitting between them. Germline V gene lookup returns CDR1 MDHEN and CDR2 SYDVKM. This CDR3 contains 15 residues. CDR3 sequence (DNA): TGTGCCAGCAGTTTATACAAAACCGGGAATTCACCCCTCCACTTT. The encoded protein is CASSLYKTGNSPLHF. The variable domain in full, completed from reference TRBV28 and TRBJ1-6, reads DVKVTQSSRYLVKRTGEKVFLECVQDMDHENMFWYRQDPGLGLRLIYFSYDVKMKEKGDIPEGYSVSREKKERFSLILESASTNQTSMYLCASSLYKTGNSPLHFGNGTRLTVT.

This clonotype was observed a handful of times. This chain connects TRBV15 to TRBJ2-5; TRBD2 is a possible D gene (6 bases). This CDR3 contains 12 residues. CDR1 is LNHNV, CDR2 YYDKDF, per germline (reference sequence). V lost 1 base and J lost 7, with 7 bases in between. CDR3 in amino acids: CATSRGGGTQYF. The CDR3 DNA follows: TGTGCCACCAGCAGAGGGGGAGGGACCCAGTACTTC.

This clonotype occurred many times. The chain joins TRBV5-6 to TRBJ2-1, with 8 bases identical to TRBD1. Germline trimming cut 2 bases from V and 3 bases from J; bases unmatched to any gene: 4. CDR3 length: 15 residues. Looked up from germline, CDR1 is SGHDT and CDR2 is YYEEEE. The CDR3 sequence: CASSFLDRDYNEQFF. Here the CDR3 DNA reads TGTGCCAGCAGCTTTCTGGACAGGGACTACAATGAGCAGTTCTTC.

This clonotype was seen repeatedly, ten times or more. The chain has TRBV7-9 and TRBJ2-3; D is uncertain. Trimming left V 5 bases short and J 4 bases short, with 19 bases between. Per germline, CDR1 SEHNR and CDR2 FQNEAQ (reference sequence). The CDR3 is 16 residues long. In DNA form, the CDR3 reads TGTGCCAGCAGCCCCGGCCAATATGGGTATGCAGATACGCAGTATTTT. This sequence encodes CASSPGQYGYADTQYF. Using reference TRBV7-9 and TRBJ2-3 for the parts outside the CDR3, the full variable domain is DTGVSQNPRHKITKRGQNVTFRCDPISEHNRLYWYRQTLGQGPEFLTYFQNEAQLEKSRLLSDRFSAERPKGSFSTLEIQRTEQGDSAMYLCASSPGQYGYADTQYFGPGTRLTVL.

This clonotype was seen at least ten times. The rearrangement joins TRBV4-1 to TRBJ2-1; D perhaps matches TRBD2 (5 bases). The CDR3 has 18 amino acids. Germline V gene lookup returns CDR1 MGHRA and CDR2 YSYEKL. Deletions cut 0 bases from V and 0 bases from J, with 15 bases between. The CDR3: CASSQDRASLSSYNEQFF. DNA of the CDR3: TGCGCCAGCAGCCAAGATAGAGCTAGCCTCAGCTCCTACAATGAGCAGTTCTTC.